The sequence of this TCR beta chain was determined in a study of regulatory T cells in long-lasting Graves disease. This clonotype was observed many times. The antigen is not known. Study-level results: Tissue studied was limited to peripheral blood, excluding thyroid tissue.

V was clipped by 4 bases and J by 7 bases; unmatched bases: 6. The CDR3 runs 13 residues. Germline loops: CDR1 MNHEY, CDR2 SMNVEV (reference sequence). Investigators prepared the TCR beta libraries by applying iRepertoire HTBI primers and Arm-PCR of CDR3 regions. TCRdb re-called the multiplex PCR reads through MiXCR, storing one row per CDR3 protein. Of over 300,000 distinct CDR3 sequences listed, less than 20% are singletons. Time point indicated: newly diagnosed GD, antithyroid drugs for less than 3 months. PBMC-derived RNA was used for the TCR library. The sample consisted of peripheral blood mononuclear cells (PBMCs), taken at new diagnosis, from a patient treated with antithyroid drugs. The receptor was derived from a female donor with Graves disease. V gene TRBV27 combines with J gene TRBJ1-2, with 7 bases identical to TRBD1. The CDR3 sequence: CASSYTGEVGYTF. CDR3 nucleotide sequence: TGTGCCAGCAGTTATACAGGGGAGGTTGGCTACACCTTC.